This T cell receptor beta chain derives from a study of blood T cell repertoires in COVID-19. The overall study: Sample material is recorded as cDNA or gDNA derived from T cells, B-cell-depleted T cells, or PBMCs.

Authors' data handling: Reference gene primer amplification gave estimated nucleated cell counts. Libraries were prepared by immunoSEQ multiplex PCR; TCRdb keeps only in-frame clonotypes and omits some of them. V, J and clone size are those of that table, while D and trimming were read from the DNA. The sample contains 110,000 to 150,000 clones, 70% to 90% of which appear only once. The clonotype comes from a man aged 50 or older with acute or convalescent COVID-19. Input material: peripheral blood.

The CDR3 protein is CASSQIKIQGVYPNTEAFF. CDR3 bases: TGTGCCAGCAGCCAAATAAAGATTCAGGGGGTATACCCGAACACTGAAGCTTTCTTT. This rearrangement joins TRBV5-6 to TRBJ1-1, with 7 bases aligning to TRBD1. Germline V CDR1 and CDR2: SGHDT, YYEEEE. The CDR3 consists of 19 residues. J lost 1 base, V lost 4 bases, and 19 bases had no gene match.